The following is a T cell receptor beta chain sequence with its context. Study processing details: Reference gene primers were amplified, and this amplification served to estimate nucleated cell counts. The repertoire was sequenced with immunoSEQ multiplex PCR; TCRdb's copy has only in-frame clones and lacks some. The D gene and trimming were derived from the DNA, and the V and J assignments and clone size from that table. The data hold roughly 200,000 clones, with more than 80% observed a single time. Donors of Cohort 3 who recovered were those that had two negative PCRs, clearance, or symptom resolution. The V gene's germline CDR1 is GTSNPN and CDR2 SVGIG (reference sequence). This CDR3 is built from 14 residues. Trimming took off 1 base at V and 3 bases at J, with 13 bases between the two ends. This sample stems from a study of blood T cell repertoires in COVID-19. Study as a whole: The samples span acute and convalescent COVID-19 from the United States, Italy and Spain.

The chain is built from TRBV30 and TRBJ2-7; a weak D match, TRBD1 (6 bases). Sample: PBMCs or T cells enriched from blood (not recorded which). This sequence was found in a man aged 30-40 years who had recovered from COVID-19. Here the CDR3 reads CAWSAGVSHYEQYF. The CDR3 coding sequence is TGTGCCTGGAGTGCAGGGGTGAGTCACTACGAGCAGTACTTC.